The 3 T cell receptor beta chains below were found in one sample sequenced in a study of blood T cell repertoires in COVID-19. Assay: immunoSEQ multiplex PCR; the TCRdb copy retains only in-frame clones and omits some. The sample lists roughly 74,000 clones, roughly 88% occurring once. The sequencing sample was made of peripheral blood. These receptors all come from a woman older than 75 with active or convalescent COVID-19.

The J gene is TRBJ2-5, the V gene TRBV4-2; D possibly corresponds to TRBD2 (5 bases). V lost 7 bases to trimming and J lost 7 bases, with 16 bases between them. The germline CDR1 and CDR2 sequences are LGHNA and YNFKEQ. This CDR3 has 13 residues. CDR3 DNA: TGTGCCAGCAAGTCGGACTCACAAAGGACCCAGTACTTC. This codes for CASKSDSQRTQYF.

This clone has a handful of counts. The chain employs TRBV10-3 and TRBJ1-1; D remains ambiguous. The CDR3 runs 13 residues. The germline V and J ends were trimmed by 0 bases and 1 base, with 3 bases remaining between them. From germline, CDR1 is ENHRY and CDR2 SYGVKD. CDR3 region: CAISESRNTEAFF. CDR3 nucleotides: TGTGCCATCAGTGAGTCGAGGAACACTGAAGCTTTCTTT.

For this clone: The sample contains more than one DNA sequence encoding this CDR3. V gene TRBV2 combines with J gene TRBJ2-5, with TRBD2 matching over 10 bases. V shed 4 bases and J 2 bases; nucleotides not matched to a gene: 4. Germline assignment: CDR1 SNHLY and CDR2 FYNNEI. The CDR3 is 15 residues long. CDR3 DNA: TGTGCCAGCAGTGGGACTAGCGGTTCTCAAGAGACCCAGTACTTC. Protein: CASSGTSGSQETQYF.